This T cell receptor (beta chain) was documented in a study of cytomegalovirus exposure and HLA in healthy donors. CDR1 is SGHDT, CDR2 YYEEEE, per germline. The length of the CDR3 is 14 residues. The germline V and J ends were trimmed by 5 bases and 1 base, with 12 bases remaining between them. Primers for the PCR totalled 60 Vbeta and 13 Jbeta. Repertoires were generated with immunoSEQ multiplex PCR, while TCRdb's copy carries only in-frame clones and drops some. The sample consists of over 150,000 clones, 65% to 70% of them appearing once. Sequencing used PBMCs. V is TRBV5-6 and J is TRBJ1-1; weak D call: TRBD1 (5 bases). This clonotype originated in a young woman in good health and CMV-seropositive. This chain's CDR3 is CASRLTVTNTEAFF. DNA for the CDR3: TGTGCCAGCAGACTGACAGTCACGAACACTGAAGCTTTCTTT.